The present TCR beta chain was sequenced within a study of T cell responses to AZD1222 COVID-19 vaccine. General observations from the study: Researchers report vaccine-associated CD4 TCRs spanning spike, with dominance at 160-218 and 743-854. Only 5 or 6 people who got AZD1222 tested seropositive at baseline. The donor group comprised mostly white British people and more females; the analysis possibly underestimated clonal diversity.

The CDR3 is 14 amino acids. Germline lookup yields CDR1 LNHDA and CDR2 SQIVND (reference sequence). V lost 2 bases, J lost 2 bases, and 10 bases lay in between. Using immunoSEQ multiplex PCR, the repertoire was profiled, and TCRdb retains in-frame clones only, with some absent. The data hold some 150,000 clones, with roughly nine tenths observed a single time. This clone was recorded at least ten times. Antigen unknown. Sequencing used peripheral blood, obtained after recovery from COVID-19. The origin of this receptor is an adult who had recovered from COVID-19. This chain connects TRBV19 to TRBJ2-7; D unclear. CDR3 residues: CASSISGGPYEQYF. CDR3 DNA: TGTGCCAGTAGTATATCGGGCGGACCCTACGAGCAGTACTTC.